These 20 T cell receptor beta chains came from one sample sequenced in a study of blood T cell repertoires in COVID-19. Clones were sequenced by immunoSEQ multiplex PCR, and TCRdb holds only the in-frame ones, with some missing. The sample has 150,000 or so clones; about nine tenths are singletons. Sequenced sample: peripheral blood. These receptors were taken from a man between 60 and 70 years old with active or convalescent COVID-19.

CDR3 protein: CASSFGAGAWGSYNEQFF. In DNA, the CDR3 is TGTGCCAGCAGTTTTGGGGCGGGAGCCTGGGGCTCCTACAATGAGCAGTTCTTC. V usage is TRBV28 and J usage is TRBJ2-1, with TRBD2 matching over 7 bases. The germline CDR1 and CDR2 sequences are MDHEN and SYDVKM. The CDR3 extends over 18 amino acids. The J segment lost 0 bases and the V segment lost 3 bases, leaving 11 bases of the junction unmatched.

This chain joins TRBV4-1 and TRBJ1-3; possible D gene TRBD1, 5 bases. Germline loops: CDR1 MGHRA, CDR2 YSYEKL. The CDR3 totals 16 residues. V was clipped by 4 bases and J by 1 base, with 14 bases between them. CDR3 nucleotides: TGCGCCAGCAGCCCCTACGGGGGGGGATCTGGAAACACCATATATTTT. Translating gives CASSPYGGGSGNTIYF.

This clone has just one count. V usage is TRBV10-3 and J usage is TRBJ1-6; no definite D call. The CDR3 extends over 14 amino acids. Trimming pared 4 bases from V and 10 bases from J, leaving 14 bases between. The V gene's germline CDR1 is ENHRY and CDR2 SYGVKD. CDR3 coding DNA: TGTGCCATCAGTGTCCAAGGAGTCGGGTCACCCCTCCACTTT. Encoded protein: CAISVQGVGSPLHF.

This chain joins TRBV2 and TRBJ2-7; D is perhaps TRBD2 (5 bases). The CDR3 sequence is 13 residues long. From germline, CDR1 is SNHLY and CDR2 FYNNEI. Trimming left V 6 bases short and J 1 base short, with 10 bases between. CDR3 DNA: TGTGCCAGCAGAGCCGGGATATCCTACGAGCAGTACTTC. It specifies CASRAGISYEQYF.

The chain employs TRBV5-8 and TRBJ1-1, with 9 nucleotides matching TRBD1. Unmatched junction bases numbered 6, after V lost 0 bases and J lost 6 bases. The length of the CDR3 is 15 residues. Germline V lookup: CDR1 SGHTS, CDR2 YDEGEE. The CDR3 DNA sequence: TGTGCCAGCAGCTTGGGGGACAGGGCGGCCCCTGAAGCTTTCTTT. It encodes CASSLGDRAAPEAFF.

The gene calls are TRBV7-6 and TRBJ2-5; TRBD2 matches 16 bases. Germline V gene data show CDR1 as SGHVS and CDR2 as FNYEAQ. After removal of 1 base from V and 5 bases from J, the junction contained 7 bases not matched to a gene. The CDR3 runs to 18 residues. The CDR3 region has the DNA TGTGCCAGCAGCTTAGGTGGGACTAGCGGGAGGGCAGAGGAGACCCAGTACTTC. It translates to CASSLGGTSGRAEETQYF.

The chain is built from TRBV29-1 and TRBJ1-5; D is undetermined. Germline loops: CDR1 SQVTM, CDR2 ANQGSEA. This CDR3 comprises 13 residues. With 5 bases removed from V and 0 bases from J, the gap between germline ends came to 8 bases. CDR3 in amino acids: CSVSRDSNQPQHF. Here the CDR3 DNA reads TGCAGCGTTTCACGAGATAGCAATCAGCCCCAGCATTTT.

A word on this clone: The sample contains more than one DNA sequence encoding this CDR3. The gene calls are TRBV18 and TRBJ1-1; the D is unclear. Germline V gene lookup returns CDR1 KGHSH and CDR2 LQKENI. The CDR3 is 14 amino acids. Between the trimmed V and J ends, which lost 0 bases and 2 bases, there was a span of 7 bases. CDR3 bases: TGTGCCAGCTCACCACCAAACGGTAACACTGAAGCTTTCTTT. Translation gives CASSPPNGNTEAFF.

The CDR3 nucleotides read TGTGCCACCAGCCCCGGGACAGGGGTTTTTATCAATCAGCCCCAGCATTTT. The encoded protein is CATSPGTGVFINQPQHF. This sequence joins TRBV15 and TRBJ1-5; 10 positions match TRBD1. V lost 5 bases to trimming and J lost 3 bases; unmatched junction nucleotides: 10. The germline V gene encodes CDR1 LNHNV and CDR2 YYDKDF (reference sequence). CDR3 length: 17 amino acids.

The chain has TRBV2 and TRBJ1-2; 7 nucleotides align to TRBD1. With 5 bases clipped from V and 7 bases from J, the junction kept 7 bases outside the gene matches. Germline CDR1 and CDR2: SNHLY and FYNNEI. The CDR3 length is 13 residues. In DNA, the CDR3 is TGTGCCAGCAGTATACAGGGGCCTACTGGCTACACCTTC. Translation: CASSIQGPTGYTF.

The chain recombines TRBV18 with TRBJ2-3; D call uncertain. From germline, CDR1 is KGHSH and CDR2 LQKENI. This CDR3 region has 14 residues. V shed 3 bases and J shed 0 bases, with 7 bases lying between them. Here the CDR3 DNA reads TGTGCCAGCTCACCTTCCCCTAGCACAGATACGCAGTATTTT. Its protein product is CASSPSPSTDTQYF. Full variable domain (outside the CDR3, taken from reference TRBV18 and TRBJ2-3): NAGVMQNPRHLVRRRGQEARLRCSPMKGHSHVYWYRQLPEEGLKFMVYLQKENIIDESGMPKERFSAEFPKEGPSILRIQQVVRGDSAAYFCASSPSPSTDTQYFGPGTRLTVL.

The chain has TRBV5-1 and TRBJ2-7; 11 positions match TRBD2. CDR3 size: 14 residues. CDR1 and CDR2 from the germline V gene are SGHRS and YFSETQ. J was trimmed by 2 bases and V by 4 bases; bases with no gene match: 2. The CDR3 DNA sequence: TGCGCCAGCAGCCTTAGCGGGGGGGCCTACGAGCAGTACTTC. It is translated as CASSLSGGAYEQYF.

V gene TRBV6-2 or TRBV6-3 combines with J gene TRBJ2-7; 10 nucleotides align to TRBD1. CDR1 is MNHEY, CDR2 SVGEGT, per germline. There are 15 residues in the CDR3. The trim removed 0 bases at V and 5 bases at J, leaving 4 bases unmatched. The chain's CDR3 is CASSYSETGGDEQYF. The CDR3 coding sequence is TGTGCCAGCAGTTACTCTGAGACAGGGGGCGACGAGCAGTACTTC.

The rearrangement joins TRBV5-1 to TRBJ2-2; 7 nucleotides align to TRBD1. V lost 4 bases to trimming and J lost 3 bases; unmatched junction nucleotides: 3. In germline, CDR1 is SGHRS, CDR2 YFSETQ. The CDR3 consists of 14 residues. In DNA form, the CDR3 reads TGCGCCAGCAGCCAGGGGGTCGACACCGGGGAGCTGTTTTTT. Protein: CASSQGVDTGELFF.

The chain's CDR3 is CAISGGTSGNTGELFF. The CDR3, as DNA: TGTGCCATCAGTGGGGGGACTAGCGGGAACACCGGGGAGCTGTTTTTT. The chain combines TRBV10-3 with TRBJ2-2; 11 positions match TRBD2. The J segment lost 1 base and the V segment lost 4 bases, leaving 2 bases of the junction unmatched. The CDR3 covers 16 residues. Germline V lookup: CDR1 ENHRY, CDR2 SYGVKD.

Only a few counts were recorded for this clone. The J gene is TRBJ2-7, the V gene TRBV7-9; 10 bases agree with TRBD2. Germline V gene data show CDR1 as SEHNR and CDR2 as FQNEAQ (reference sequence). With 4 bases clipped from V and 12 bases from J, the junction kept 3 bases outside the gene matches. There are 11 residues in the CDR3. As DNA, the CDR3 is TGTGCCAGCAGCTCCGGGACTAGCGTGTACTTC. Residues: CASSSGTSVYF.

The chain is built from TRBV29-1 and TRBJ2-3; D is uncertain. This CDR3 has 12 residues. Deletions cut 2 bases from V and 2 bases from J, with 5 bases between. Germline CDR1 SQVTM, CDR2 ANQGSEA. In DNA, the CDR3 is TGCAGCGTTGAACTTAACACAGATACGCAGTATTTT. Translated: CSVELNTDTQYF.

The chain joins TRBV27 to TRBJ2-1, with D possibly matching TRBD2 (6 bases). With 1 base removed from V and 6 bases from J, the gap between germline ends came to 13 bases. Germline lookup yields CDR1 MNHEY and CDR2 SMNVEV (reference sequence). CDR3 length: 15 amino acids. CDR3 protein: CASSLYGGSGNEQFF. CDR3 nucleotides: TGTGCCAGCAGTTTATATGGGGGGAGCGGCAATGAGCAGTTCTTC.

The gene calls are TRBV19 and TRBJ1-2; D unresolved. The CDR3 runs 12 residues. Trimming stripped 3 bases from V and 5 bases from J, with 7 bases between. CDR1 is LNHDA, CDR2 SQIVND, per germline (reference sequence). The CDR3 DNA follows: TGTGCCAGTAGTATGTCGGGTTATGGCTACACCTTC. Translation: CASSMSGYGYTF.

CDR3: CASSTTGGAEKLFF. For the CDR3, the DNA is TGTGCCAGTAGTACGACAGGGGGTGCCGAAAAACTGTTTTTT. The chain couples TRBV19 to TRBJ1-4; TRBD1 matches 9 bases. V was clipped by 4 bases and J by 8 bases; unmatched bases: 5. Germline CDR1 reads LNHDA; CDR2 reads SQIVND (reference sequence). The CDR3 runs to 14 residues.